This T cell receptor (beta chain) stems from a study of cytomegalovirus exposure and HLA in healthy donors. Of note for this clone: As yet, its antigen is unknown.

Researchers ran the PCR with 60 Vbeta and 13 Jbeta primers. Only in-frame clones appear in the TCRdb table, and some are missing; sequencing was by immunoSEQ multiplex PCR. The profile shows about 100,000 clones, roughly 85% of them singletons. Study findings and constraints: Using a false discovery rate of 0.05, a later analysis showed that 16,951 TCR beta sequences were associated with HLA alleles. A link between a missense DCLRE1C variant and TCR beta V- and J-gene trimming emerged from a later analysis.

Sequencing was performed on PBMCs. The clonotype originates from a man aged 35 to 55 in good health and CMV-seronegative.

This chain's CDR3 is CASSSTRRGGSATRGEQFF. For the CDR3, the DNA is TGTGCCAGCAGCTCCACCCGTCGGGGGGGGTCCGCGACCCGAGGTGAGCAGTTCTTC. The chain joins TRBV7-8 to TRBJ2-1, with 8 nucleotides matching TRBD2. Germline V CDR1 and CDR2: SGHVS, FQNEAQ. Trimming removed 4 bases from V and 9 bases from J; junction bases left unmatched: 23. This CDR3 is built from 19 residues.